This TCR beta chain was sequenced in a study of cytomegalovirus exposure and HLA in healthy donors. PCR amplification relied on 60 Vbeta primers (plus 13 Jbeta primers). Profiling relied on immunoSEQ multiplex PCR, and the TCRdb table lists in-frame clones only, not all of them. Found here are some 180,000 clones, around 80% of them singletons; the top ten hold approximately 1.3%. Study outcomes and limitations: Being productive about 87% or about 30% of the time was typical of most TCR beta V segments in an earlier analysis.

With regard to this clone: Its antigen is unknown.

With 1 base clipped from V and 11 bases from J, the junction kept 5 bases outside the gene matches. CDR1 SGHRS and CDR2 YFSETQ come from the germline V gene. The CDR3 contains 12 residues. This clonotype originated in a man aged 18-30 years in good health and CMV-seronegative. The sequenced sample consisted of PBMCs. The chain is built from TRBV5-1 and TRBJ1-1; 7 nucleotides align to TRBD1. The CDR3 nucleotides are TGCGCCAGCAGCTTGTTCAGGGGGGTGGCTTTCTTT. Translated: CASSLFRGVAFF.